The 21 T cell receptor beta chains given below trace back to one sample, sequenced in a study of identifying expanded T cells in peripheral blood. Libraries were prepared by immunoSEQ multiplex PCR; TCRdb keeps only in-frame clonotypes and omits some of them. The profile covers roughly 90,000 clones, with 80% to 90% appearing a single time and less than 5% taken by the ten largest. Sequencing was carried out using blood. The source of these receptors is a person aged 18 to 75 in good health.

The chain carries TRBV7-2 and TRBJ1-2, with D possibly being TRBD1 (6 bases). CDR1 is SGHTA and CDR2 is FQGNSA in the germline V gene. The CDR3 runs 14 residues. Trimming cost V 2 bases and J 8 bases, with 15 bases left between them. The CDR3 is CASSLQSRGRGYTF. The CDR3 DNA follows: TGTGCCAGCAGCTTACAATCCAGGGGACGGGGCTACACCTTC.

This clone was counted once. The chain has TRBV7-9 and TRBJ2-2; no firm D call. There are 14 residues in the CDR3. Trimming stripped 5 bases from V and 3 bases from J, with 10 bases between. Germline CDR1 and CDR2: SEHNR and FQNEAQ (reference sequence). The CDR3 reads CASSLGLYTGELFF. As DNA, the CDR3 is TGTGCCAGCAGCCTCGGGCTTTACACCGGGGAGCTGTTTTTT.

The chain links TRBV5-6 to TRBJ2-1; no reliable D call. V was shortened by 0 bases and J by 5 bases, with 9 bases between the two germline ends. CDR3 length equals 14 residues. Germline CDR1 and CDR2: SGHDT and YYEEEE. CDR3 loop: CASSLVTANNEQFF. DNA for the CDR3: TGTGCCAGCAGCTTGGTAACAGCGAACAATGAGCAGTTCTTC. The variable domain in full, with the rest retrieved from reference TRBV5-6 and TRBJ2-1, is DAGVTQSPTHLIKTRGQQVTLRCSPKSGHDTVSWYQQALGQGPQFIFQYYEEEERQRGNFPDRFSGHQFPNYSSELNVNALLLGDSALYLCASSLVTANNEQFFGPGTRLTVL.

The rearrangement links TRBV5-1 to TRBJ2-3; TRBD2 matches at 7 bases. The CDR3 loop spans 13 amino acids. The germline CDR1 and CDR2 sequences are SGHRS and YFSETQ. After removal of 7 bases from V and 3 bases from J, the junction contained 5 bases not matched to a gene. In DNA form, the CDR3 reads TGCGCCAGCGCACTAGCGCGGACAGATACGCAGTATTTT. Translated, it gives CASALARTDTQYF.

The chain uses TRBV14 and TRBJ1-6; D unresolved. V gave up 4 bases and J gave up 10 bases, with 17 bases separating them. The CDR3 has 15 amino acids. CDR1 and CDR2 (germline): SGHDN, FVKESK. The CDR3 loop reads CASSRQSGGRSPLHF. The CDR3 DNA reads TGTGCCAGCAGCCGTCAGAGCGGAGGTCGATCACCCCTCCACTTT.

Notes on this clone: In the same sample, other DNA sequences code for this CDR3. The chain recombines TRBV6-5 with TRBJ1-4; no clear D gene. CDR3 size: 15 residues. In germline, CDR1 is MNHEY, CDR2 SVGAGI. V lost 4 bases and J 0 bases, leaving 9 bases between the germline ends. CDR3: CASSLNPATNEKLFF. CDR3 DNA sequence: TGTGCCAGCAGTTTAAATCCAGCAACTAATGAAAAACTGTTTTTT.

The rearrangement joins TRBV7-9 to TRBJ2-7, with 7 bases lining up with TRBD2. V trimming: 4 bases; J trimming: 6 bases; junction bases outside the gene matches: 9. CDR3 size: 14 residues. Germline assignment: CDR1 SEHNR and CDR2 FQNEAQ (reference sequence). The CDR3 bases are TGTGCCAGCAGCTCGGGAGGACGAACGGGCGAGCAGTACTTC. The encoded protein is CASSSGGRTGEQYF. Complete variable domain (other parts from reference TRBV7-9 and TRBJ2-7): DTGVSQNPRHKITKRGQNVTFRCDPISEHNRLYWYRQTLGQGPEFLTYFQNEAQLEKSRLLSDRFSAERPKGSFSTLEIQRTEQGDSAMYLCASSSGGRTGEQYFGPGTRLTVT.

The chain employs TRBV18 and TRBJ1-4, with D unclear. Per the germline V gene, CDR1 is KGHSH and CDR2 is LQKENI. Between the trimmed V and J ends, which lost 2 bases and 5 bases, there was a span of 6 bases. The CDR3 has 13 amino acids. Here the CDR3 DNA reads TGTGCCAGCTCACCATCACGAAATGAAAAACTGTTTTTT. It specifies CASSPSRNEKLFF.

The V and J genes are TRBV6-1 and TRBJ1-1; D is possibly TRBD1 (6 bases). CDR1 and CDR2 (germline): MNHNS, SASEGT. The CDR3 has 15 residues. V lost 1 base, J lost 10 bases, and 19 bases lay in between. Written as DNA, the CDR3 is TGTGCCAGCAGTGAAGTCGGCCGGGGGCTAAGGGGAGCTTTCTTT. This encodes CASSEVGRGLRGAFF.

The genes are TRBV29-1 and TRBJ2-5; D remains ambiguous. In germline, CDR1 is SQVTM, CDR2 ANQGSEA. There are 12 residues in the CDR3. V was pared by 5 bases and J by 5 bases, with 12 bases between. In DNA form, the CDR3 reads TGCAGCGTTTTTACAAGTTCGGAGACCCAGTACTTC. It codes for CSVFTSSETQYF.

The chain carries TRBV30 and TRBJ1-1, with D possibly TRBD1 on 5 matching bases. Trimming took 0 bases from V and 0 from J, leaving 8 bases between them. Looked up from germline, CDR1 is GTSNPN and CDR2 is SVGIG (reference sequence). CDR3 length equals 14 residues. Written as DNA, the CDR3 is TGTGCCTGGAGTGTAGCGGGGCTGAACACTGAAGCTTTCTTT. This encodes CAWSVAGLNTEAFF.

This clone was recorded a few times. This chain links TRBV11-3 with TRBJ2-1; D gene unclear. CDR3 size: 11 residues. Looked up from germline, CDR1 is SGHNT and CDR2 is YENEEA. The V end was cut by 3 bases, the J end by 7 bases, with 4 bases between. Here the CDR3 reads CASSFKNEQFF. CDR3 nucleotides: TGTGCCAGCAGCTTTAAGAATGAGCAGTTCTTC.

The chain employs TRBV25-1 and TRBJ1-2; tentative D call: TRBD1 (6 bases). Germline CDR1 reads MGHDK; CDR2 reads SYGVNS. The CDR3 totals 17 residues. Trimming removed 1 base from V and 1 base from J, with 16 bases in between. The CDR3: CASSEWGALGVNYGYTF. CDR3 DNA: TGTGCCAGCAGTGAATGGGGGGCTTTGGGAGTTAACTATGGCTACACCTTC.

This clone was observed a single time. V gene TRBV18 combines with J gene TRBJ2-7; 8 nucleotides align to TRBD1. Germline V gene data show CDR1 as KGHSH and CDR2 as LQKENI. With V trimmed by 3 bases and J by 3 bases, 7 bases remained unmatched. The CDR3 loop spans 15 amino acids. CDR3 sequence (DNA): TGTGCCAGCTCACCCGCAGGGACAGGAGTCTACGAGCAGTACTTC. It specifies CASSPAGTGVYEQYF.

The CDR3 DNA reads TGTGCCAGCATAAAACAGGGCAACACCGGGGAGCTGTTTTTT. This sequence encodes CASIKQGNTGELFF. This sequence joins TRBV27 and TRBJ2-2; possible D gene TRBD1, 6 bases. This CDR3 has 14 amino acids. V dropped 7 bases and J dropped 2 bases, with 11 bases sitting between them. The germline gives CDR1 MNHEY, CDR2 SMNVEV (reference sequence).

J is TRBJ2-7 and V is TRBV5-4, with D perhaps TRBD1 (6 bases). The germline V and J ends were trimmed by 4 bases and 5 bases, with 19 bases remaining between them. The CDR3 contains 15 residues. Germline-derived CDR1 and CDR2 are SGHNT and YYREEE (reference sequence). The CDR3 DNA sequence: TGTGCCAGCAGCCTGCATCCCCAGGGGTATGACGAGCAGTACTTC. Residues: CASSLHPQGYDEQYF.

The V gene is TRBV6-1, the J gene TRBJ1-4, with a possible D match to TRBD1 (6 bases). The CDR3 loop spans 13 amino acids. Germline V gene data show CDR1 as MNHNS and CDR2 as SASEGT. V gave up 10 bases and J gave up 7 bases, with 16 bases separating them. CDR3: CAITGPYGEKLFF. CDR3 sequence (DNA): TGTGCCATCACAGGGCCCTACGGTGAAAAACTGTTTTTT.

The chain carries TRBV7-9 and TRBJ2-5; the D gene is possibly TRBD2 (6 bases). V was pared by 3 bases and J by 5 bases, with 10 bases between. This CDR3 is built from 13 residues. CDR1 SEHNR and CDR2 FQNEAQ come from the germline V gene (reference sequence). The chain's CDR3 is CASSFGGVETQYF. The CDR3 DNA reads TGTGCCAGCAGCTTTGGAGGGGTGGAGACCCAGTACTTC. Based on the CDR3 plus reference TRBV7-9 and TRBJ2-5, the full variable domain is DTGVSQNPRHKITKRGQNVTFRCDPISEHNRLYWYRQTLGQGPEFLTYFQNEAQLEKSRLLSDRFSAERPKGSFSTLEIQRTEQGDSAMYLCASSFGGVETQYFGPGTRLLVL.

The chain has TRBV7-2 and TRBJ2-3; D gene unclear. Trimming shortened V by 4 bases and J by 6 bases, and 5 bases separated the two germline ends. CDR1 and CDR2 from the germline V gene are SGHTA and FQGNSA. This CDR3 has 11 residues. In nucleotides, the CDR3 is TGTGCCAGCAGCTGGCGGGATACGCAGTATTTT. It translates to CASSWRDTQYF.

The chain uses TRBV7-9 and TRBJ2-4; tentative D call: TRBD2 (5 bases). The CDR3 runs 14 residues. V lost 5 bases and J lost 1, with 9 bases in between. Germline V gene data show CDR1 as SEHNR and CDR2 as FQNEAQ (reference sequence). CDR3 region: CASSPGEAKNIQYF. The CDR3 nucleotides read TGTGCCAGCAGCCCCGGGGAGGCCAAAAACATTCAGTACTTC.

This rearrangement joins TRBV7-2 to TRBJ2-3; D remains ambiguous. V lost 3 bases and J lost 3, with 10 bases in between. The CDR3 contains 14 residues. The germline CDR1 and CDR2 sequences are SGHTA and FQGNSA. CDR3 residues: CASSFFPSTDTQYF. The CDR3 nucleotides are TGTGCCAGCAGCTTCTTCCCGTCTACAGATACGCAGTATTTT.